This T cell receptor beta chain was captured by sequencing in a study of cytomegalovirus exposure and HLA in healthy donors. This CDR3 has 16 amino acids. Looked up from germline, CDR1 is SGHDN and CDR2 is FVKESK. Trimming cost V 1 base and J 2 bases, with 11 bases left between them. A multiplex PCR was run with 60 Vbeta primers and 13 Jbeta primers. Assay: immunoSEQ multiplex PCR; the TCRdb copy retains only in-frame clones and omits some. Of more than 250,000 clones in the sample, about 87% are singletons; the top ten hold around 2.1%. The TCR comes from a woman aged 18-29 years in good health and CMV-seronegative. The gene calls are TRBV14 and TRBJ1-4; perhaps TRBD1 as D (5 bases). Specimen: PBMCs. The CDR3 region is CASSQVGGVTNEKLFF. The CDR3, as DNA: TGTGCCAGCAGCCAAGTGGGGGGGGTCACTAATGAAAAACTGTTTTTT.